Listed here are 31 T cell receptor beta chains from one sample, sequenced in a study of blood T cell repertoires in COVID-19. Profiled with immunoSEQ multiplex PCR; TCRdb holds only in-frame clones, not every one. The table includes roughly 160,000 clones, 70% to 90% detected once. Specimen: peripheral blood. All receptors come from a man aged 55-75 years with COVID-19, enrolled during active disease.

The chain is built from TRBV7-9 and TRBJ1-4; 7 bases fit TRBD1. Losses at the gene ends were 5 bases for V and 7 bases for J; bases not matched to a gene: 13. The CDR3 runs 16 residues. The germline CDR1 and CDR2 sequences are SEHNR and FQNEAQ (reference sequence). The CDR3 loop is CASSPGGAGGIEKLFF. As DNA, the CDR3 is TGTGCCAGCAGCCCAGGGGGTGCAGGGGGAATTGAAAAACTGTTTTTT.

The genes are TRBV24-1 and TRBJ2-2, with TRBD2 matching over 8 bases. CDR1 KGHDR and CDR2 SFDVKD come from the germline V gene. Losses at the gene ends were 2 bases for V and 6 bases for J; bases not matched to a gene: 7. This CDR3 is built from 16 residues. The CDR3 loop is CATSDYGAGVSGELFF. DNA of the CDR3: TGTGCCACCAGTGATTATGGAGCGGGAGTATCCGGGGAGCTGTTTTTT.

The V and J genes are TRBV2 and TRBJ1-5, with 7 bases aligning to TRBD1. The V segment lost 6 bases and the J segment 7 bases; nucleotides outside the gene matches: 9. Germline lookup yields CDR1 SNHLY and CDR2 FYNNEI. The CDR3 is made up of 14 amino acids. This CDR3 reads CASRENRGYQPQHF. The CDR3 DNA sequence: TGTGCCAGCAGGGAGAACAGGGGATACCAGCCCCAGCATTTT. The full variable domain, rest sourced from reference TRBV2 and TRBJ1-5, is EPEVTQTPSHQVTQMGQEVILRCVPISNHLYFYWYRQILGQKVEFLVSFYNNEISEKSEIFDDQFSVERPDGSNFTLKIRSTKLEDSAMYFCASRENRGYQPQHFGDGTRLSIL.

The chain combines TRBV2 with TRBJ1-2; D is perhaps TRBD1 (6 bases). Germline CDR1 reads SNHLY; CDR2 reads FYNNEI. Trimming removed 5 bases from V and 5 bases from J, with 15 bases in between. The CDR3 is 14 residues long. CDR3 bases: TGTGCCAGCAGTACGACAGGAGCCATATATGGCTACACCTTC. It specifies CASSTTGAIYGYTF.

The V and J genes are TRBV3-1 (or the pseudogene TRBV3-2) and TRBJ2-3, with TRBD1 identical over 11 bases. The CDR3 is 16 residues long. The J segment lost 5 bases and the V segment lost 0 bases, leaving 4 bases of the junction unmatched. Germline CDR1 LGHDT, CDR2 YNNKEL (reference sequence). CDR3 in DNA: TGTGCCAGCAGCCAAGACGGACAGGGGGCTAAAGATACGCAGTATTTT. Its protein is CASSQDGQGAKDTQYF.

This clone was recorded once. The gene calls are TRBV28 and TRBJ1-1, with 9 bases identical to TRBD1. V lost 3 bases, J lost 0 bases, and 5 bases stayed unmatched. The V gene's germline CDR1 is MDHEN and CDR2 SYDVKM. This CDR3 contains 16 residues. The CDR3 is CASSFQQGAVNTEAFF. CDR3 bases: TGTGCCAGCAGTTTCCAACAGGGGGCGGTGAACACTGAAGCTTTCTTT.

The gene calls are TRBV6-5 and TRBJ1-2; possibly TRBD1 for D (6 bases). The CDR3 is made up of 16 amino acids. Deletions cut 0 bases from V and 4 bases from J, with 15 bases between. CDR1 and CDR2 (germline): MNHEY, SVGAGI. The CDR3: CASSYSIRGRGYGYTF. The CDR3, as DNA: TGTGCCAGCAGTTACTCGATTAGAGGCAGGGGCTATGGCTACACCTTC.

This clone was recorded only once. The chain links TRBV5-1 to TRBJ2-3; 10 nucleotides align to TRBD2. CDR1 is SGHRS, CDR2 YFSETQ, per germline. V was clipped by 3 bases and J by 2 bases; unmatched bases: 3. The CDR3 is 15 residues long. This CDR3 is CASSSSGGFTDTQYF. CDR3 nucleotide sequence: TGCGCCAGCAGCTCTAGCGGGGGCTTCACAGATACGCAGTATTTT.

The chain couples TRBV28 to TRBJ1-1; D is ambiguous. The germline V gene encodes CDR1 MDHEN and CDR2 SYDVKM. V shed 0 bases and J shed 6 bases, with 5 bases lying between them. The CDR3 spans 12 residues. The CDR3 loop reads CASSLWAAEAFF. For the CDR3, the DNA is TGTGCCAGCAGTTTATGGGCAGCTGAAGCTTTCTTT.

This clone was seen a single time. This chain joins TRBV28 and TRBJ1-1, with D hard to call. Deletions cut 8 bases from V and 7 bases from J, with 20 bases between. The CDR3 is 14 amino acids. Germline loops: CDR1 MDHEN, CDR2 SYDVKM. The CDR3 region is CASAPPGRENEAFF. The CDR3 nucleotides are TGTGCCAGCGCACCCCCTGGACGGGAAAATGAAGCTTTCTTT.

The chain uses TRBV3-1 (or the pseudogene TRBV3-2) and TRBJ2-5, with a tentative D call TRBD1 (6 bases). From germline, CDR1 is LGHDT and CDR2 YNNKEL (reference sequence). Trimming removed 2 bases at V and 2 bases at J, with 18 bases between. The CDR3 spans 17 residues. For the CDR3, the DNA is TGTGCCAGCAGCCAAAAAGTGGACAGCTACCAACAAGAGACCCAGTACTTC. Encoded protein: CASSQKVDSYQQETQYF.

The chain is built from TRBV30 and TRBJ1-5; maybe TRBD1 (6 bases). V lost 3 bases, J lost 9 bases, and 18 bases lay in between. The length of the CDR3 is 14 residues. In germline, CDR1 is GTSNPN, CDR2 SVGIG (reference sequence). CDR3 coding DNA: TGTGCCTGGAGCGGCCCCGGGGGGGCATGGCCCCAGCATTTT. Translation: CAWSGPGGAWPQHF.

The chain recombines TRBV18 with TRBJ2-1; 8 positions match TRBD1. The CDR3 totals 15 residues. J gave up 7 bases and V 4 bases, and 9 bases lay outside the gene matches. Germline CDR1 and CDR2: KGHSH and LQKENI. Written as DNA, the CDR3 is TGTGCCAGCTCACTTGTGACAGGGGTCAGGAATGAGCAGTTCTTC. Translating it yields CASSLVTGVRNEQFF.

The rearrangement links TRBV24-1 to TRBJ2-5; D perhaps matches TRBD2 (6 bases). Germline CDR1 is KGHDR and CDR2 is SFDVKD. Trimming removed 4 bases from V and 5 bases from J, with 16 bases in between. CDR3 length equals 15 residues. The CDR3 nucleotides read TGTGCCACCAGTGACCCCAGGACTCGGGAGGAGACCCAGTACTTC. Encoded protein: CATSDPRTREETQYF.

V usage is TRBV7-3 and J usage is TRBJ2-2; 9 bases are a match to TRBD2. The CDR3 consists of 15 residues. CDR1 and CDR2 (germline): SGHTA, FQGTGA. With V trimmed by 5 bases and J by 6 bases, 7 bases remained unmatched. As DNA, the CDR3 is TGTGCCAGCAGCCTAGTAGCGGGGGACCCCGGGGAGCTGTTTTTT. Its protein is CASSLVAGDPGELFF.

The chain has TRBV7-8 and TRBJ1-2, with 8 bases lining up with TRBD1. V shed 0 bases, J shed 6 bases, and the junction held 6 bases outside the gene matches. The CDR3 consists of 15 residues. The V gene's germline CDR1 is SGHVS and CDR2 FQNEAQ. The CDR3: CASSLAPDRADGYTF. The CDR3 DNA is TGTGCCAGCAGCTTAGCCCCGGACAGGGCGGATGGCTACACCTTC. Full variable domain (rest looked up from reference TRBV7-8 and TRBJ1-2): GAGVSQSPRYKVAKRGQDVALRCDPISGHVSLFWYQQALGQGPEFLTYFQNEAQLDKSGLPSDRFFAERPEGSVSTLKIQRTQQEDSAVYLCASSLAPDRADGYTFGSGTRLTVV.

The chain is built from TRBV7-2 and TRBJ2-7, with D maybe TRBD1 (6 bases). Germline CDR1 SGHTA, CDR2 FQGNSA. V was trimmed by 1 base and J by 5 bases, leaving 12 bases between them. The length of the CDR3 is 14 residues. This CDR3 reads CASSLVQGLDEQYF. CDR3 DNA sequence: TGTGCCAGCAGCTTAGTCCAGGGGCTTGACGAGCAGTACTTC.

In its sample, this clone was seen a few times. The chain combines TRBV3-1 (or the pseudogene TRBV3-2) with TRBJ2-7, with 7 bases lining up with TRBD2. Germline CDR1 LGHDT, CDR2 YNNKEL (reference sequence). Trimming cost V 5 bases and J 6 bases; bases outside gene matches: 13. The CDR3 loop spans 15 amino acids. The CDR3 sequence: CASSTWGGPSPEQYF. CDR3 coding DNA: TGTGCCAGCAGCACCTGGGGGGGTCCCTCCCCCGAGCAGTACTTC.

This clone was counted once. The chain carries TRBV2 and TRBJ1-2; TRBD1 agrees at 8 bases. CDR3 length: 14 amino acids. The V and J ends lost 6 bases and 2 bases, in that order; junction bases with no gene match: 5. Germline CDR1 SNHLY, CDR2 FYNNEI. CDR3 amino acids: CASRNRGSNYGYTF. The CDR3 DNA follows: TGTGCCAGCAGAAACAGGGGGTCGAACTATGGCTACACCTTC. Combining the CDR3 with reference TRBV2 and TRBJ1-2 gives the whole variable domain EPEVTQTPSHQVTQMGQEVILRCVPISNHLYFYWYRQILGQKVEFLVSFYNNEISEKSEIFDDQFSVERPDGSNFTLKIRSTKLEDSAMYFCASRNRGSNYGYTFGSGTRLTVV.

The chain has TRBV3-1 (or the pseudogene TRBV3-2) and TRBJ2-5; 7 bases agree with TRBD2. The trim removed 1 base at V and 3 bases at J, leaving 8 bases unmatched. The CDR3 extends over 16 amino acids. The germline CDR1 and CDR2 sequences are LGHDT and YNNKEL (reference sequence). This CDR3 is CASSQVGGLGKETQYF. The CDR3 DNA follows: TGTGCCAGCAGCCAAGTCGGGGGGTTGGGGAAAGAGACCCAGTACTTC.

The genes are TRBV18 and TRBJ2-5; tentative D call: TRBD2 (6 bases). CDR1 is KGHSH, CDR2 LQKENI, per germline. The CDR3 spans 14 residues. The V end was cut by 6 bases, the J end by 3 bases, with 14 bases between. The CDR3 here is CASSRGEPEETQYF. CDR3 DNA sequence: TGTGCCAGCTCCCGCGGGGAGCCTGAAGAGACCCAGTACTTC.

This clone has a handful of counts. The chain joins TRBV28 to TRBJ1-1, with 10 bases identical to TRBD1. The germline gives CDR1 MDHEN, CDR2 SYDVKM. The V and J ends lost 5 bases and 2 bases, in that order; junction bases with no gene match: 8. The CDR3 is made up of 16 amino acids. This chain's CDR3 is CASSPYGTGDNTEAFF. The CDR3, as DNA: TGTGCCAGCAGTCCCTACGGGACAGGGGATAACACTGAAGCTTTCTTT.

V is TRBV11-3 and J is TRBJ2-3; 8 nucleotides agree with TRBD2. Germline CDR1 reads SGHNT; CDR2 reads YENEEA. The junction had 7 bases not matched to a gene; V was cut back by 5 bases and J by 3 bases. CDR3 length: 15 residues. The CDR3 coding sequence is TGTGCCAGCAGCGCGGCGGGGGGCGAGACAGATACGCAGTATTTT. Translation: CASSAAGGETDTQYF.

The chain couples TRBV5-1 to TRBJ1-1; the D gene is possibly TRBD1 (6 bases). Germline CDR1 SGHRS, CDR2 YFSETQ. Trimming shortened V by 7 bases and J by 0 bases, and 10 bases separated the two germline ends. The CDR3 spans 13 residues. The CDR3 DNA is TGCGCCAGCGGACAGAACATGAACACTGAAGCTTTCTTT. Translation gives CASGQNMNTEAFF. Filled out from reference TRBV5-1 and TRBJ1-1, the complete variable domain reads KAGVTQTPRYLIKTRGQQVTLSCSPISGHRSVSWYQQTPGQGLQFLFEYFSETQRNKGNFPGRFSGRQFSNSRSEMNVSTLELGDSALYLCASGQNMNTEAFFGQGTRLTVV.

The genes are TRBV10-2 and TRBJ1-1, with D possibly matching TRBD1 (6 bases). V gave up 6 bases and J gave up 1 base, with 12 bases separating them. The CDR3 is 14 amino acids. Germline V gene data show CDR1 as WSHSY and CDR2 as SAAADI. In DNA, the CDR3 is TGCGCCAGCAGGACCGGGACATCGAACACTGAAGCTTTCTTT. This codes for CASRTGTSNTEAFF.

The rearrangement joins TRBV11-3 to TRBJ1-5, with 12 positions matching TRBD1. Germline assignment: CDR1 SGHNT and CDR2 YENEEA. The trim removed 7 bases at V and 0 bases at J, leaving 16 bases unmatched. The CDR3 runs to 20 residues. The CDR3 coding sequence is TGTGCCAGCACCGCGGTTAACTCCGGGACAGGGGGCGATAGCAATCAGCCCCAGCATTTT. It yields the protein CASTAVNSGTGGDSNQPQHF.

The V and J genes are TRBV29-1 and TRBJ2-7; the match to TRBD1 covers 9 bases. There are 12 residues in the CDR3. With 5 bases clipped from V and 3 bases from J, the junction kept 2 bases outside the gene matches. Germline CDR1 SQVTM, CDR2 ANQGSEA. This CDR3 reads CSVMGQGYEQYF. In DNA form, the CDR3 reads TGCAGCGTTATGGGACAGGGCTACGAGCAGTACTTC.

The chain employs TRBV12-5 and TRBJ1-6; 7 bases are a match to TRBD1. This CDR3 comprises 16 residues. Trimming took 1 base from V and 4 from J; bases not matched to a gene: 4. The V gene's germline CDR1 is LGHNT and CDR2 FRNRAP. CDR3 amino acids: CASGLDPTGYNSPLHF. The CDR3 DNA reads as TGTGCTAGTGGTTTGGATCCGACAGGGTATAATTCACCCCTCCACTTT.

Regarding this clone: Within the sample, other DNA sequences also encode this same CDR3. The chain uses TRBV19 and TRBJ2-5, with a weak D call TRBD2 (5 bases). The germline CDR1 and CDR2 sequences are LNHDA and SQIVND (reference sequence). Between the trimmed V and J ends, which lost 6 bases and 5 bases, there was a span of 10 bases. This CDR3 region has 12 residues. The CDR3 region has the DNA TGTGCCAGTAGCCCACCGGGGGAGACCCAGTACTTC. Protein: CASSPPGETQYF.

The genes are TRBV6-5 and TRBJ2-7, with a weak D call TRBD1 (6 bases). The V gene's germline CDR1 is MNHEY and CDR2 SVGAGI. The CDR3 runs to 15 residues. V was pared by 8 bases and J by 2 bases, with 19 bases between. The CDR3 DNA reads as TGTGCCAGCGTAGTTAGTCAGGGGTTCCCCTACGAGCAGTACTTC. Its protein product is CASVVSQGFPYEQYF.

CDR3 protein: CASSSQGGNTEAFF. The CDR3 nucleotides are TGTGCCAGCAGTTCACAGGGGGGAAACACTGAAGCTTTCTTT. The chain recombines TRBV11-2 with TRBJ1-1; 8 bases line up with TRBD1. Germline V gene sequence: CDR1 SGHAT, CDR2 FQNNGV. V was clipped by 6 bases and J by 2 bases; unmatched bases: 5. This CDR3 is 14 amino acids long.